Below, 5 T cell receptor beta chains from the same sample are listed, as sequenced in a study of blood T cell repertoires in COVID-19. Repertoires were generated with immunoSEQ multiplex PCR, while TCRdb's copy carries only in-frame clones and drops some. The table includes about 130,000 clones, roughly nine tenths detected once. Sequencing was performed on peripheral blood. These TCRs come from a man aged 45-65 years with active COVID-19.

The chain links TRBV2 to TRBJ2-7; D is unclear. CDR3 length: 12 amino acids. Germline V gene data show CDR1 as SNHLY and CDR2 as FYNNEI. V lost 6 bases and J lost 3, with 9 bases in between. CDR3 residues: CASSPVNYEQYF. The DNA of the CDR3 is TGTGCCAGCAGCCCGGTGAACTACGAGCAGTACTTC.

The chain links TRBV10-2 to TRBJ1-3; unclear D gene. Trimming removed 5 bases from V and 0 bases from J, with 8 bases in between. CDR3 size: 14 residues. Germline values: CDR1 WSHSY, CDR2 SAAADI. This CDR3 reads CASSLGSSGNTIYF. The CDR3 bases are TGCGCCAGCAGTCTGGGGAGCTCTGGAAACACCATATATTTT.

This chain uses TRBV11-2 with TRBJ2-7; no firm D call. The ends were cut back, 6 bases at V and 2 bases at J, with 8 bases in the middle. This CDR3 has 12 amino acids. CDR1 is SGHAT, CDR2 FQNNGV, per germline. CDR3 in DNA: TGTGCCAGCAGTCTGGGCGCCTACGAGCAGTACGTC. This encodes CASSLGAYEQYV.

The V gene is TRBV11-1, the J gene TRBJ2-2, with D perhaps matching TRBD2 (7 bases). Germline CDR1 is SGHAT and CDR2 is FQDESV (reference sequence). The V gene lost 1 base and the J gene lost 4 bases, with 10 bases spanning the gap. The CDR3 has 15 amino acids. The DNA of the CDR3 is TGTGCCAGCAGCTTAGTGGCGGGGGCCACCGGGGAGCTGTTTTTT. Encoded protein: CASSLVAGATGELFF.

This clone was counted a single time. The chain carries TRBV6-5 and TRBJ1-2; 9 bases fit TRBD1. Germline V CDR1 and CDR2: MNHEY, SVGAGI. The CDR3 is 15 amino acids. The J segment lost 2 bases and the V segment lost 2 bases, leaving 3 bases of the junction unmatched. The DNA for the CDR3 is TGTGCCAGCAGTTACGCCGGGACAGGGAACTATGGCTACACCTTC. Its protein is CASSYAGTGNYGYTF.